This record looks at one T cell receptor (beta chain) sequence and its context. Its specificity is unknown. The germline V and J ends were trimmed by 7 bases and 3 bases, with 6 bases remaining between them. Germline CDR1 SNHLY, CDR2 FYNNEI. CDR3 length: 11 amino acids. Assay: immunoSEQ multiplex PCR; the TCRdb copy retains only in-frame clones and omits some. This table has about 57,000 clones, less than 80% appearing once. This entry comes from a study of memory CD4+ T cells and cytomegalovirus serostatus. General study results and limits: Repertoires predicted CMV serostatus with median bootstrapped AUC of around 0.96.

The sort gate was single viable CD3+CD4+CD8-CD45RO+ cells for memory CD4+ T cells. This TCR came from an adult in good health and CMV-seronegative. The rearrangement links TRBV2 to TRBJ1-1, with D hard to call. Sample: memory CD4+ T cells from blood. The CDR3, as DNA: TGTGCCAGCAAGGCGGACACTGAAGCTTTCTTT. This translates into CASKADTEAFF.